These 31 T cell receptor beta chains were sequenced from one sample in a study of T cell responses to AZD1222 COVID-19 vaccine. Using immunoSEQ multiplex PCR, the repertoire was profiled, and TCRdb retains in-frame clones only, with some absent. Of roughly 33,000 clones listed, about 80% are singletons. The starting material was peripheral blood, obtained 28 days after the second AZD1222 dose. The receptors here all came from an adult who received the AZD1222 COVID-19 vaccine.

The rearrangement uses TRBV21-1 and TRBJ2-3; TRBD2, the D gene given by the table, was not confirmed from the DNA. TRBV21-1 is designated a pseudogene. This CDR3 is 13 amino acids long. DNA of the CDR3: TGTGCCGGTTGTGAGGGTAGCACAGATACGCAGTATTTT. It translates to CAGCEGSTDTQYF.

The rearrangement uses TRBV11-2 and TRBJ2-5; 10 bases match TRBD1. Trimming cost V 3 bases and J 4 bases; bases outside gene matches: 2. This CDR3 comprises 14 residues. Germline assignment: CDR1 SGHAT and CDR2 FQNNGV. The CDR3 DNA sequence: TGTGCCAGCAGCTTTGACAGGGGGCGAGAGACCCAGTACTTC. This codes for CASSFDRGRETQYF.

The chain combines TRBV2 with TRBJ2-7, with D possibly matching TRBD1 (5 bases). V lost 6 bases to trimming and J lost 6 bases, with 12 bases between them. Germline assignment: CDR1 SNHLY and CDR2 FYNNEI. The CDR3 runs 12 residues. The CDR3 loop is CASRQDSSEQYV. CDR3 in DNA: TGTGCCAGCAGACAAGACAGCTCCGAGCAGTACGTC.

The CDR3 loop reads CASSTAGEIRLTQYF. For the CDR3, the DNA is TGTGCCAGCAGCACAGCGGGGGAGATTAGGCTTACGCAGTATTTT. The chain has TRBV7-2 and TRBJ2-3; 8 nucleotides match TRBD2. The CDR3 is made up of 15 amino acids. Germline V gene lookup returns CDR1 SGHTA and CDR2 FQGNSA. With 5 bases clipped from V and 8 bases from J, the junction kept 12 bases outside the gene matches. Full variable domain (outside the CDR3, taken from reference TRBV7-2 and TRBJ2-3): GAGVSQSPSNKVTEKGKDVELRCDPISGHTALYWYRQSLGQGLEFLIYFQGNSAPDKSGLPSDRFSAERTGGSVSTLTIQRTQQEDSAVYLCASSTAGEIRLTQYFGPGTRLTVL.

This rearrangement joins TRBV6-2 or TRBV6-3 to TRBJ2-4, with TRBD2 matching 9 bases. This CDR3 region has 18 residues. Germline V gene data show CDR1 as MNHEY and CDR2 as SVGEGT. V was pared by 3 bases and J by 8 bases, with 17 bases of the junction left unmatched. The CDR3 nucleotides are TGTGCCAGCAGTTATTTAATTGGACTAGCGCATTCTCGGGACATTCAGTACTTC. Encoded protein: CASSYLIGLAHSRDIQYF.

CDR3 DNA: TGTGCCAGCAGCTTCAGGGTTTGGGAGACCCAGTACTTC. Protein product: CASSFRVWETQYF. The chain carries TRBV28 and TRBJ2-5; TRBD1 might be the D (5 bases). CDR3 length equals 13 residues. Germline V CDR1 and CDR2: MDHEN, SYDVKM. The V end lost 6 bases, the J end lost 5 bases, and 13 bases lay between the germline ends.

The rearrangement uses TRBV2 and TRBJ2-3; D is possibly TRBD1 or TRBD2 (5 bases each). The length of the CDR3 is 15 residues. V shed 4 bases and J shed 6 bases, with 17 bases lying between them. Germline V gene lookup returns CDR1 SNHLY and CDR2 FYNNEI. CDR3 in amino acids: CASSVNSGTTDTQYF. In DNA form, the CDR3 reads TGTGCCAGCAGTGTTAATTCGGGGACCACCGATACGCAGTATTTT.

This clone was found a few times. Other DNA sequences in the same sample also yield this CDR3. The chain links TRBV30 to TRBJ1-5; possibly TRBD1 for D (5 bases). Trimming pared 3 bases from V and 1 base from J, leaving 7 bases between. Germline V gene lookup returns CDR1 GTSNPN and CDR2 SVGIG (reference sequence). This CDR3 spans 13 amino acids. The CDR3 DNA follows: TGTGCCTGGAGCCGGGACAGCAATCAGCCCCAGCATTTT. It encodes CAWSRDSNQPQHF.

J is TRBJ2-5 and V is TRBV6-5; 8 positions agree with TRBD2. Germline CDR1 MNHEY, CDR2 SVGAGI. Trimming removed 7 bases from V and 2 bases from J; junction bases left unmatched: 6. The CDR3 loop spans 14 amino acids. CDR3 DNA sequence: TGTGCCAGCAATAGCGGGGTTGTACAAGAGACCCAGTACTTC. Amino acids: CASNSGVVQETQYF.

The J gene is TRBJ2-5, the V gene TRBV11-2, with 11 nucleotides matching TRBD2. The CDR3 has 17 amino acids. Germline CDR1 SGHAT, CDR2 FQNNGV. V lost 1 base, J lost 4 bases, and 8 bases stayed unmatched. The CDR3 coding sequence is TGTGCCAGCAGCTTAGGGATTACTAGCGGGAGCCGAGAGACCCAGTACTTC. Translated: CASSLGITSGSRETQYF.

The chain has TRBV27 and TRBJ1-5; D uncertain. Germline CDR1 reads MNHEY; CDR2 reads SMNVEV (reference sequence). V gave up 2 bases and J gave up 3 bases, with 8 bases separating them. The CDR3 extends over 14 amino acids. The CDR3 sequence is CASSLSSFNQPQHF. In DNA, the CDR3 is TGTGCCAGCAGTTTAAGTTCCTTCAATCAGCCCCAGCATTTT.

CDR3 residues: CASSQQPGQGGRAFF. The CDR3 DNA follows: TGTGCCAGCAGCCAACAACCGGGACAGGGAGGAAGAGCTTTCTTT. The rearrangement links TRBV7-2 to TRBJ1-1, with TRBD1 matching 9 bases. This CDR3 contains 15 residues. V lost 5 bases and J lost 10; bases outside the gene matches: 14. Germline CDR1 and CDR2: SGHTA and FQGNSA.

The chain combines TRBV3-1 (or the pseudogene TRBV3-2) with TRBJ1-6; D gene unclear. Trimming took off 0 bases at V and 7 bases at J, with 13 bases between the two ends. The CDR3 is made up of 16 amino acids. CDR1 and CDR2 (germline): LGHDT, YNNKEL (reference sequence). The CDR3 region has the DNA TGTGCCAGCAGCCAAGATGCGAGACGGAAGAATTCACCCCTCCACTTT. Translating gives CASSQDARRKNSPLHF.

The V and J genes are TRBV11-1 and TRBJ2-3; 7 bases line up with TRBD1. The CDR3 consists of 16 residues. The germline gives CDR1 SGHAT, CDR2 FQDESV (reference sequence). V gave up 5 bases and J gave up 1 base; unmatched junction bases: 9. Here the CDR3 DNA reads TGTGCCAGCAGCCTCATGACAGGGTCCCGCACAGATACGCAGTATTTT. This gives the protein CASSLMTGSRTDTQYF.

The CDR3 DNA is TGTGCCAGCAGCCCCAGGGGTAATTCACCCCTCCACTTT. Its protein is CASSPRGNSPLHF. The chain links TRBV6-5 to TRBJ1-6, with D perhaps TRBD1 (6 bases). This CDR3 region has 13 residues. CDR1 MNHEY and CDR2 SVGAGI come from the germline V gene. V was shortened by 6 bases and J by 6 bases, with 9 bases between the two germline ends.

This sequence joins TRBV7-6 and TRBJ2-1; D gene ambiguous. The CDR3 is 15 residues long. In germline, CDR1 is SGHVS, CDR2 FNYEAQ. V was cut by 0 bases and J by 10 bases, with 16 bases left in between. The CDR3 DNA sequence: TGTGCCAGCAGCTTAGCGGCTCAACCTAGTGCGGAGCAGTTCTTC. Residues: CASSLAAQPSAEQFF.

The rearrangement links TRBV6-5 to TRBJ2-7; D possibly corresponds to TRBD1 (6 bases). Germline V gene data show CDR1 as MNHEY and CDR2 as SVGAGI. V was clipped by 7 bases and J by 3 bases, with 13 bases between them. This CDR3 comprises 13 residues. The CDR3, as DNA: TGTGCCAGCAATTTGGACAGAGACTACGAGCAGTACGTC. Translation: CASNLDRDYEQYV.

The V gene is TRBV18, the J gene TRBJ2-2, with a weak D call TRBD2 (6 bases). With 4 bases removed from V and 4 bases from J, the gap between germline ends came to 13 bases. This CDR3 comprises 15 residues. Germline V gene sequence: CDR1 KGHSH, CDR2 LQKENI. The CDR3 loop is CASSLGRGATGELFF. The CDR3 DNA reads TGTGCCAGCTCACTCGGGCGGGGCGCCACCGGGGAGCTGTTTTTT.

The chain links TRBV20-1 to TRBJ2-1; D perhaps matches TRBD1 (6 bases). CDR1 and CDR2 from the germline V gene are DFQATT and SNEGSKA (reference sequence). The germline V and J ends were trimmed by 3 bases and 2 bases, with 20 bases remaining between them. There are 17 residues in the CDR3. The CDR3 sequence is CSASRPGVKLTYNEQFF. CDR3 nucleotide sequence: TGCAGTGCTAGTCGCCCAGGGGTGAAGTTGACCTACAATGAGCAGTTCTTC.

J is TRBJ2-2 and V is TRBV12-5; D is unclear. The CDR3 extends over 12 amino acids. Germline CDR1 reads LGHNT; CDR2 reads FRNRAP. V was pared by 5 bases and J by 1 base, with 2 bases between. CDR3: CASGLNTGELFF. The CDR3 DNA follows: TGTGCTAGTGGTCTGAACACCGGGGAGCTGTTTTTT.

The chain recombines TRBV23-1 with TRBJ2-2; D not resolved. TRBV23-1 is placed among ORFs of uncertain function. The CDR3 consists of 12 residues. The ends were cut back, 3 bases at V and 1 base at J, with 0 bases in the middle. For the CDR3, the DNA is TGCGCCAGCAGTCAGAACACCGGGGAGCTGTTTTTT. This translates into CASSQNTGELFF.

The rearrangement links TRBV6-5 to TRBJ2-7, with 9 bases identical to TRBD1. CDR3 length equals 15 residues. CDR1 MNHEY and CDR2 SVGAGI come from the germline V gene. The trim removed 4 bases at V and 3 bases at J, leaving 7 bases unmatched. The CDR3 protein is CASSSTGTGYYEQYF. Here the CDR3 DNA reads TGTGCCAGCAGTTCGACCGGGACAGGGTACTACGAGCAGTACTTC.

The J gene is TRBJ1-2, the V gene TRBV12-3 or TRBV12-4; 9 positions match TRBD1. V gave up 6 bases and J gave up 8 bases; unmatched junction bases: 7. The CDR3 has 13 residues. This CDR3 is CASRQQGAGGYTF. The CDR3, as DNA: TGTGCCAGCAGGCAACAGGGGGCCGGGGGCTACACCTTC.

This rearrangement joins TRBV18 to TRBJ1-2, with 7 bases matching TRBD1. The CDR3 spans 13 residues. The V gene's germline CDR1 is KGHSH and CDR2 LQKENI. Trimming cost V 4 bases and J 4 bases; bases outside gene matches: 3. The CDR3 nucleotides are TGTGCCAGCTCACTAAGGGACAGCTATGGCTACACCTTC. Translating it yields CASSLRDSYGYTF.

The rearrangement uses TRBV9 and TRBJ2-3, with D possibly matching TRBD2 (6 bases). CDR1 is SGDLS and CDR2 is YYNGEE in the germline V gene. This CDR3 spans 16 amino acids. Between the trimmed V and J ends, which lost 0 bases and 6 bases, there was a span of 17 bases. CDR3 region: CASSVGSGRPPDTQYF. CDR3 DNA: TGTGCCAGCAGCGTAGGTAGCGGACGCCCCCCCGATACGCAGTATTTT. The full variable domain, in which reference TRBV9 and TRBJ2-3 provide the parts outside the CDR3, is DSGVTQTPKHLITATGQRVTLRCSPRSGDLSVYWYQQSLDQGLQFLIQYYNGEERAKGNILERFSAQQFPDLHSELNLSSLELGDSALYFCASSVGSGRPPDTQYFGPGTRLTVL.

The rearrangement uses TRBV21-1 and TRBJ2-7; the D call TRBD1 from the table was never checked on the DNA. TRBV21-1 has pseudogene status. The CDR3 loop spans 16 amino acids. The CDR3 DNA follows: TGTGCCAGCAGCAGAGAACACAGGGGGCGAAACTACGAGCAGTACTTC. This gives the protein CASSREHRGRNYEQYF.

This clone showed up just a few times. The V call is TRBV19, the J call TRBJ2-3; unclear D gene. CDR1 and CDR2 from the germline V gene are LNHDA and SQIVND (reference sequence). Trimming cost V 0 bases and J 6 bases, with 13 bases left between them. The CDR3 length is 15 residues. CDR3: CASSIEVRVVDTQYF. For the CDR3, the DNA is TGTGCCAGTAGTATAGAGGTACGAGTAGTGGATACGCAGTATTTT.

The V gene is TRBV6-5, the J gene TRBJ1-1; a weak D match, TRBD1 (5 bases). The CDR3 consists of 11 residues. V shed 7 bases and J shed 11 bases, with 14 bases lying between them. In germline, CDR1 is MNHEY, CDR2 SVGAGI. DNA of the CDR3: TGTGCCAGCACGGGAGGGGTTCGCGCTTTCTTT. It translates to CASTGGVRAFF.

The V call is TRBV19, the J call TRBJ1-5, with a tentative D call TRBD1 (5 bases). Trimming shortened V by 7 bases and J by 5 bases, and 15 bases separated the two germline ends. The CDR3 is 14 residues long. Germline assignment: CDR1 LNHDA and CDR2 SQIVND (reference sequence). The CDR3 sequence: CASNGDGRYQPQHF. CDR3 coding DNA: TGTGCCAGTAATGGGGACGGACGATATCAGCCCCAGCATTTT. The full variable domain, its missing parts supplied by reference TRBV19 and TRBJ1-5, is DGGITQSPKYLFRKEGQNVTLSCEQNLNHDAMYWYRQDPGQGLRLIYYSQIVNDFQKGDIAEGYSVSREKKESFPLTVTSAQKNPTAFYLCASNGDGRYQPQHFGDGTRLSIL.

Only a few counts were recorded for this clone. This chain connects TRBV12-3 or TRBV12-4 to TRBJ2-1, with 8 positions matching TRBD1. J gave up 8 bases and V 5 bases, and 2 bases lay outside the gene matches. The CDR3 runs to 12 residues. CDR3 loop: CASSVQGDEQFF. The CDR3 nucleotides are TGTGCCAGCAGTGTACAGGGGGATGAGCAGTTCTTC.

This chain connects TRBV5-1 to TRBJ2-7, with D maybe TRBD1 (6 bases). The CDR3 is 13 residues long. Germline lookup yields CDR1 SGHRS and CDR2 YFSETQ. With 5 bases removed from V and 3 bases from J, the gap between germline ends came to 12 bases. In DNA form, the CDR3 reads TGCGCCAGCAGTCCAGGGGCTAACTACGAGCAGTACGTC. This gives the protein CASSPGANYEQYV.